This is a list of T cell receptor beta chains from one sample in a study of Graves' ophthalmopathy and Graves' hyperthyroidism. TCRdb re-called the multiplex PCR reads with MiXCR, one entry per CDR3 protein. The table has around 340,000 distinct CDR3 sequences, roughly 15% seen once. The sequencing sample was made of peripheral blood. The receptor source for this set is an adult man with Graves' ophthalmopathy. CDR3s leave out the opening cysteine and the closing phenylalanine or tryptophan.

v_gene	CDR3aa
TRBV27	ASSLGHNYGYT
TRBV12-3/TRBV12-4	ASSFFRDQPQH
TRBV6-1	ASSRLGQSYEQY
TRBV20-1	SAPDRSSSYEQY
TRBV24-1	ATSLSGRELF
TRBV6-1	ASSGVRLGSYEQY
TRBV11-2	ASSYRGGWGQPQH
TRBV28	ATGPAKNIQY
TRBV18	ASSPPTGTYGYT
TRBV7-8	AARTGPGELF
TRBV10-3	AISDPGVGVSPLH
TRBV5-1	ASTPGQGGGYT
TRBV7-2	ASSFNRISYEQY
TRBV29-1	SVEGDRVYEQY
TRBV11-2	ASSSLRTYEQY
TRBV20-1	SASSGVGETQY
TRBV2	ASVQGATDGYT